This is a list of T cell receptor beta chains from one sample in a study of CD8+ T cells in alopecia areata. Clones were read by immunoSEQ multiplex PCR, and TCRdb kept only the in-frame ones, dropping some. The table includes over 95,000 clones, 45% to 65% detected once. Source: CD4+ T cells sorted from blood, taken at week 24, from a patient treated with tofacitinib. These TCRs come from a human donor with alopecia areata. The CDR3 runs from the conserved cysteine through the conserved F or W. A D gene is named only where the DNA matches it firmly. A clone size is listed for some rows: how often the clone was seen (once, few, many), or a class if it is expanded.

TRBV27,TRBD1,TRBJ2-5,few,TGTGCCAGCAGTTTCACTTACAGGGGGCGCCGGCAAGAGACCCAGTACTTC,CASSFTYRGRRQETQYF
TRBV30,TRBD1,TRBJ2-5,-,TGTGCCTGGAGTCATCGACAGGGAGAGACCCAGTACTTC,CAWSHRQGETQYF
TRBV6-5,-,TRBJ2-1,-,TGTGCCAGCCACGGGGGCTCGTCCTACAATGAGCAGTTCTTC,CASHGGSSYNEQFF
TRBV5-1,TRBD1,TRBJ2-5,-,TGCGCCAGCAGCTTCGGACAGGGTCAAGAGACCCAGTACTTC,CASSFGQGQETQYF
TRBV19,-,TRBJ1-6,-,TGTGCCAGTAGTATGGTGAGGTCCGATTCACCCCTCCACTTT,CASSMVRSDSPLHF
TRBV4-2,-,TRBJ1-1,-,TGTGCCAGCAGCCAAGAGGGGAGGAACACTGAAGCTTTCTTT,CASSQEGRNTEAFF
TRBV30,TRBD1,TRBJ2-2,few,TGTGCCTGGAACCGACAGGGGGCCGGGGAGCTGTTTTTT,CAWNRQGAGELFF
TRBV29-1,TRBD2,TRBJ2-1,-,TGCAGCGGGACTAGCGTAGATGAGCAGTTCTTC,CSGTSVDEQFF
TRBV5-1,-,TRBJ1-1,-,TGCGCCAGCAGCTTGGTGGCAGGGCCGAACACTGAAGCTTTCTTT,CASSLVAGPNTEAFF
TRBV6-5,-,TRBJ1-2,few,TGTGCCAGCAGCCTAGGACGGACCGGGGGCTACACCTTC,CASSLGRTGGYTF
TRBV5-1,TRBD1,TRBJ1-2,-,TGCGCCAGCAGTGATGGACAGGGAACAAGCTACACCTTC,CASSDGQGTSYTF
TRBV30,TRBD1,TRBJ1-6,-,TGTGCCTGGAGCTGGGGACAGGGGGCGAATTCACCCCTCCACTTT,CAWSWGQGANSPLHF
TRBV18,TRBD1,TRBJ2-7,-,TGTGCCAGCTCACCGGGACAGGGTTCCTACGAGCAGTACTTC,CASSPGQGSYEQYF
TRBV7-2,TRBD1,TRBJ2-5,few,TGTGCCAGCAGCTTTAACAGGGGCGAAGAGACCCAGTACTTC,CASSFNRGEETQYF
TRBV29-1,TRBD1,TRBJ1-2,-,TGCAGCGTTGGCCCTCTCGGGACAGCCGGCTATGGCTACACCTTC,CSVGPLGTAGYGYTF
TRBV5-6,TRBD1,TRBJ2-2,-,TGTGCCAGCAGCCCCCTTGCCGGACAGGGCCCCGGGGAGCTGTTTTTT,CASSPLAGQGPGELFF
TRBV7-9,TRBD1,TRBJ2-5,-,TGTGCCAGCAGCAACAGGGGCTTTCAAGAGACCCAGTACTTC,CASSNRGFQETQYF
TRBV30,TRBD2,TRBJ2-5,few,TGTGCCTGGAGAAGCGGGGGGGTTGAGACCCAGTACTTC,CAWRSGGVETQYF
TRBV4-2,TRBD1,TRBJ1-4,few,TGTGCCAGCAGCCCCGGACAGGGGACCGAAAAACTGTTTTTT,CASSPGQGTEKLFF
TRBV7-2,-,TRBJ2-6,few,TGTGCCAGCAGCTTAGGACTGGCTGGGGCCAACGTCCTGACTTTC,CASSLGLAGANVLTF
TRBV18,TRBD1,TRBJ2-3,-,TGTGCCAGCTCACCAGTTGGACAGGGCAGCACAGATACGCAGTATTTT,CASSPVGQGSTDTQYF
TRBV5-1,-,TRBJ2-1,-,TGCGCCAGCAGCTTGAACGGGATGGGGAATGAGCAGTTCTTC,CASSLNGMGNEQFF
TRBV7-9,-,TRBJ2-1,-,TGTGCCAGCAGCCCGGCAGGGCGAACCTACAATGAGCAGTTCTTC,CASSPAGRTYNEQFF
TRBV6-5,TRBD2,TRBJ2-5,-,TGTGCCAGCAGTTACATGCGGGGGGGTGTTGGAGAGACCCAGTACTTC,CASSYMRGGVGETQYF
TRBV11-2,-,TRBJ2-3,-,TGTGCCAGCAGCTTATTGCGGGGTGGCACAGATACGCAGTATTTT,CASSLLRGGTDTQYF
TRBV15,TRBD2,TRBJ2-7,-,TGTGCCACCAGCAGAGAACTAGCGGCGAGCTCCTACGAGCAGTACTTC,CATSRELAASSYEQYF
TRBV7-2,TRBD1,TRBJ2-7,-,TGTGCCAGCACTCGTCCCTGGGACAGGGAGAACGAGCAGTACTTC,CASTRPWDRENEQYF
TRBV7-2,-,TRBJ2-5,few,TGTGCCAGCAGCTTAGCGGAGACCCAGTACTTC,CASSLAETQYF
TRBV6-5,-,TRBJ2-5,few,TGTGCCAGCCGGCCAGGCGGGGGCCACCAAGAGACCCAGTACTTC,CASRPGGGHQETQYF
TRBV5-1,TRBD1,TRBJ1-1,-,TGCGCCAGCAGCATGGACAGGGGAGATTCAGCTTTCTTT,CASSMDRGDSAFF
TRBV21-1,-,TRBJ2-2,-,TGTGCGGTATTGAGTTATTCGAACACCGGGGAGCTGTTTTTT,CAVLSYSNTGELFF
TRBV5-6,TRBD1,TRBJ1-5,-,TGTGCCAGCAGCTTGGAAACCTGGGACAGCCCTTACAATCAGCCCCAGCATTTT,CASSLETWDSPYNQPQHF
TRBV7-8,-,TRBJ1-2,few,TGTGCCAGCGGGAGGAGGGGGGCCTATGGCTACACCTTC,CASGRRGAYGYTF
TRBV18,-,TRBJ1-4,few,TGTGCCAGCTCACCCTACACCGAGGAAAAACTGTTTTTT,CASSPYTEEKLFF
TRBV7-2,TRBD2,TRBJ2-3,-,TGTGCCAGCAGGCTAGCGGTCACAGATACGCAGTATTTT,CASRLAVTDTQYF
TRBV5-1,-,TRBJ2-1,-,TGCGCCAGCAGCCAGGGAGACACGTACAATGAGCAGTTCTTC,CASSQGDTYNEQFF
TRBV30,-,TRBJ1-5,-,TGTGCCTGGAGTCTCCCTTGGGGGGAGGCGAGCAATCAGCCCCAGCATTTT,CAWSLPWGEASNQPQHF
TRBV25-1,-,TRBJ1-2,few,TGTGCCAGCAGTGAAGAGGGTAATCTCTTTGGCTACACCTTC,CASSEEGNLFGYTF
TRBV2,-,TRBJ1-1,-,TGTGCCAGCGGGAGGGACGGGAAAGCTTTCTTT,CASGRDGKAFF
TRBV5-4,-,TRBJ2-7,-,TGTGCCAGCAGCTTGGACAGGCGATCCTACGAGCAGTACTTC,CASSLDRRSYEQYF
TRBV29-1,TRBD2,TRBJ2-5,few,TGCAGCGTCCGTGGCGGGGGGGCCGGGATAGAGACCCAGTACTTC,CSVRGGGAGIETQYF
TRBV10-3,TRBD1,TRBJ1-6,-,TGTGCCATCAACCCGGACAGGGGGAGGTCACCCCTCCACTTT,CAINPDRGRSPLHF